The sequence of this T cell receptor beta chain was determined in a study of blood T cell repertoires in COVID-19. Across the whole study: T cells, B-cell-depleted T cells, or PBMCs supplied cDNA or gDNA.

The ends lost 3 bases at V and 3 bases at J; junction bases unmatched: 1. Germline lookup yields CDR1 MNHEY and CDR2 SMNVEV (reference sequence). The CDR3 length is 14 residues. As originally analysed: Amplification from reference gene primers served as the basis for estimated nucleated cell counts. Generated by immunoSEQ multiplex PCR, the TCRdb table keeps only in-frame clones and is missing some. D and trimming come from the DNA, and the V and J calls and clone size come from that table. The sample has about 80,000 clones; around 79% are singletons. This clone was detected only a few times. This TCR came from a man aged 80 or over with acute or convalescent COVID-19. Sequencing input: peripheral blood. This chain links TRBV27 with TRBJ1-2; 10 bases align to TRBD1. In nucleotides, the CDR3 is TGTGCCAGCAGTTTGGGACAGGGGCACTATGGCTACACCTTC. It codes for CASSLGQGHYGYTF.